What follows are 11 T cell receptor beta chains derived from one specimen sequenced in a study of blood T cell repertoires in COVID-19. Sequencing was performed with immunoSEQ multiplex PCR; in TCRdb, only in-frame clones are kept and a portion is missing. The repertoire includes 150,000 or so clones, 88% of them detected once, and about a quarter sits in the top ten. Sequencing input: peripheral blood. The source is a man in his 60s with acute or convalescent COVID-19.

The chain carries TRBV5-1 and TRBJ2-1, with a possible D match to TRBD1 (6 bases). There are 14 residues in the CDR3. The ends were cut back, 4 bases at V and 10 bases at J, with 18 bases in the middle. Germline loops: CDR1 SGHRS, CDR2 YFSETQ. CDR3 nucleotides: TGCGCCAGCAGCAGCGACCCACCTAGGGGGGAGCAGTTCTTC. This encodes CASSSDPPRGEQFF.

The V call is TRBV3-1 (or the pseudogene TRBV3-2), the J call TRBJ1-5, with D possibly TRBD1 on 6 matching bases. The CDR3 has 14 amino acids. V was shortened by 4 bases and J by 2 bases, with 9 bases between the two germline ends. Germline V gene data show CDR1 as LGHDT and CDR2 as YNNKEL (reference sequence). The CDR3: CASSPQGGNQPQHF. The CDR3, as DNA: TGTGCCAGCAGCCCACAGGGCGGCAATCAGCCCCAGCATTTT.

DNA of the CDR3: TGTGCCAGCGCGGGGCTAGCGGGGGGATACGAGCAGTACGTC. Translation gives CASAGLAGGYEQYV. This chain joins TRBV7-9 and TRBJ2-7; 11 positions agree with TRBD2. This CDR3 is 14 amino acids long. CDR1 SEHNR and CDR2 FQNEAQ come from the germline V gene (reference sequence). V lost 8 bases to trimming and J lost 4 bases; unmatched junction nucleotides: 7.

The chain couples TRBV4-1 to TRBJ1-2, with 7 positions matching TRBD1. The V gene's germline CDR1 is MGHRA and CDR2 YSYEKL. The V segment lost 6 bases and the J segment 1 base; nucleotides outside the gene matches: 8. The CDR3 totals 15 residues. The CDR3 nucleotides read TGCGCCAGCAGTCGTACGACAGGGAGTAACTATGGCTACACCTTC. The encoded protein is CASSRTTGSNYGYTF.

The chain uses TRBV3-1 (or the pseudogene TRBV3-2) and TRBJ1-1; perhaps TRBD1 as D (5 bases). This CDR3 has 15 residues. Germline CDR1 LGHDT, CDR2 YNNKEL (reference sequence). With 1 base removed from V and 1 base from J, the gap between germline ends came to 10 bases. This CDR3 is CASSQVPGRNTEAFF. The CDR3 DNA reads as TGTGCCAGCAGCCAAGTGCCAGGGCGGAACACTGAAGCTTTCTTT.

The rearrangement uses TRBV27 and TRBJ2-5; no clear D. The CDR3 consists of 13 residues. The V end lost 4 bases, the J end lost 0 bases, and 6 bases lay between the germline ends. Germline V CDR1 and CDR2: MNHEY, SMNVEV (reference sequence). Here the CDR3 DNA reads TGTGCCAGCAGTTCCGGGTACCAAGAGACCCAGTACTTC. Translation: CASSSGYQETQYF.

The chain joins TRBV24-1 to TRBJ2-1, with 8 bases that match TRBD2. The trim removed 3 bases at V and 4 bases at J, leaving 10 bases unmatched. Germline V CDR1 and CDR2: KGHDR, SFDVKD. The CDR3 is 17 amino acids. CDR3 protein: CATSDRPTSEIYNEQFF. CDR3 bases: TGTGCCACCAGTGATCGGCCGACTAGCGAGATTTACAATGAGCAGTTCTTC.

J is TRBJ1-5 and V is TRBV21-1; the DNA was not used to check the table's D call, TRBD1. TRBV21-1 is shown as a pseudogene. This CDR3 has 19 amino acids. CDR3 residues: CASSKARLTGYRSNQPQHF. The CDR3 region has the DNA TGTGCCAGCAGCAAAGCGCGTTTGACAGGGTATAGGAGCAATCAGCCCCAGCATTTT.

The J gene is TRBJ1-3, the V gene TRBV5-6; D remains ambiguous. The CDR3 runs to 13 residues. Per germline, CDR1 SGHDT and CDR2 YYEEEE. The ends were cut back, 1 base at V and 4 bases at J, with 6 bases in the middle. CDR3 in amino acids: CASSLSRGNTIYF. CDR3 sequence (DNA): TGTGCCAGCAGCTTGTCTAGAGGAAACACCATATATTTT. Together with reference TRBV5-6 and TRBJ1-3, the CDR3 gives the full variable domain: DAGVTQSPTHLIKTRGQQVTLRCSPKSGHDTVSWYQQALGQGPQFIFQYYEEEERQRGNFPDRFSGHQFPNYSSELNVNALLLGDSALYLCASSLSRGNTIYFGEGSWLTVV.

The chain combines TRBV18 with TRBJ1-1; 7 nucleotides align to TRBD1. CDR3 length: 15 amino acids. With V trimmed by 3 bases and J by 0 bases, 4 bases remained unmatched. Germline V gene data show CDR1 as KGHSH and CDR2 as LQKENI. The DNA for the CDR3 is TGTGCCAGCTCACCCCGACAGGGCATGAACACTGAAGCTTTCTTT. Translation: CASSPRQGMNTEAFF.

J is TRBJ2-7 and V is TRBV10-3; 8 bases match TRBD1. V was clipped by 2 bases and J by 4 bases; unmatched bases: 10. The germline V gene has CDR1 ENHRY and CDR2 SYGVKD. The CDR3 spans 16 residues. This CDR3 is CAISEPARTGSYEQYF. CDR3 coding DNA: TGTGCCATCAGTGAGCCGGCCAGGACAGGGTCGTACGAGCAGTACTTC.